The following is a T cell receptor beta chain sequence with its context. The germline gives CDR1 SGHRS, CDR2 YFSETQ. There are 16 residues in the CDR3. Trimming cost V 2 bases and J 1 base; bases outside gene matches: 7. The data derive from a study of blood T cell repertoires in COVID-19. Study at large: The United States, Italy and Spain were the sources of the acute and convalescent COVID-19 samples. The analysed material was cDNA or gDNA that came from T cells, B-cell-depleted T cells, or PBMCs.

Authors' data handling: Reference gene primer amplification yielded estimated nucleated cell counts. Clones were read by immunoSEQ multiplex PCR, and TCRdb kept only the in-frame ones, dropping some. That table furnishes V, J and clone size, whereas the DNA furnished D and trimming. This table has 350,000 to 450,000 clones, about 90% appearing once. The chain couples TRBV5-1 to TRBJ2-7; 9 bases are shared with TRBD2. The sequence came from a man in his forties with acute or convalescent COVID-19. The sample taken for sequencing was peripheral blood. This CDR3 is CASSLIVAGASYEQYF. The CDR3 DNA is TGCGCCAGCAGCTTAATCGTAGCGGGAGCTTCCTACGAGCAGTACTTC. Complete variable domain (other parts from reference TRBV5-1 and TRBJ2-7): KAGVTQTPRYLIKTRGQQVTLSCSPISGHRSVSWYQQTPGQGLQFLFEYFSETQRNKGNFPGRFSGRQFSNSRSEMNVSTLELGDSALYLCASSLIVAGASYEQYFGPGTRLTVT.